These 10 T cell receptor beta chains share one sample of origin, sequenced in a study of shared clonotypes between healthy human individuals. The protocol was immunoSEQ multiplex PCR, while the TCRdb copy is restricted to in-frame clones and leaves out a portion. The sample carries some 500,000 clones, less than 96% recorded once. Sequences were obtained from naive CD4+ T cells sorted from blood. Subset given: CD45RA+ positively selected. The receptors shown here come from a woman aged 30 to 39 in good health.

In its sample, this clone was seen once. J is TRBJ2-7 and V is TRBV28; D call uncertain. The CDR3 loop spans 15 amino acids. CDR1 and CDR2 (germline): MDHEN, SYDVKM. V lost 3 bases to trimming and J lost 7 bases, with 19 bases between them. The CDR3 coding sequence is TGTGCCAGCAGTTTGATCGGCACCCCAAACGGGGAGCAGTACTTC. Protein: CASSLIGTPNGEQYF.

Of note for this clone: At the DNA level, this CDR3 is encoded by other sequences in the same sample as well. The chain carries TRBV30 and TRBJ2-7; D is unresolved. Germline-derived CDR1 and CDR2 are GTSNPN and SVGIG (reference sequence). V was cut by 2 bases and J by 3 bases, with 5 bases left in between. The CDR3 contains 11 residues. Written as DNA, the CDR3 is TGTGCCTGGAGTTCGGTCTACGAGCAGTACTTC. It translates to CAWSSVYEQYF.

This clone was observed a single time. This CDR3 is also generated by other DNA sequences in the sample. The genes are TRBV18 and TRBJ2-5; D remains unclear. V was clipped by 3 bases and J by 4 bases, with 9 bases between them. Germline CDR1 reads KGHSH; CDR2 reads LQKENI. The CDR3 is 13 amino acids. The CDR3 spells CASSPGQAETQYF. The CDR3 region has the DNA TGTGCCAGCTCACCCGGGCAGGCAGAGACCCAGTACTTC. Drawing the rest from reference TRBV18 and TRBJ2-5, the complete variable domain is NAGVMQNPRHLVRRRGQEARLRCSPMKGHSHVYWYRQLPEEGLKFMVYLQKENIIDESGMPKERFSAEFPKEGPSILRIQQVVRGDSAAYFCASSPGQAETQYFGPGTRLLVL.

This sequence joins TRBV25-1 and TRBJ2-5; 9 bases are shared with TRBD1. The CDR3 loop spans 15 amino acids. The V gene end was trimmed by 6 bases and the J gene end by 5 bases; junction bases not matched to a gene: 10. The germline gives CDR1 MGHDK, CDR2 SYGVNS. Written as DNA, the CDR3 is TGTGCCAGCAGCGCCGGACAGGGGCGTCCGGAGACCCAGTACTTC. Protein: CASSAGQGRPETQYF.

The chain uses TRBV6-5 and TRBJ2-7; D call uncertain. Germline loops: CDR1 MNHEY, CDR2 SVGAGI. V was trimmed by 2 bases and J by 1 base, leaving 9 bases between them. The CDR3 totals 14 residues. The CDR3 DNA reads as TGTGCCAGCAGTTACGGCAGTGAATCCTACGAGCAGTACTTC. It encodes CASSYGSESYEQYF.

The chain uses TRBV30 and TRBJ2-7, with D possibly called TRBD1 or TRBD2 (5 bases each). The germline V gene encodes CDR1 GTSNPN and CDR2 SVGIG (reference sequence). The V and J ends lost 8 bases and 2 bases respectively, with 10 bases between them. The CDR3 covers 11 residues. CDR3 bases: TGTGCCGGGACCCAAGCCTACGAGCAGTACTTC. Translation: CAGTQAYEQYF.

V usage is TRBV7-2 and J usage is TRBJ2-7; TRBD1 is a possible D gene (5 bases). V lost 5 bases and J lost 2, with 10 bases in between. There are 13 residues in the CDR3. CDR1 and CDR2 (germline): SGHTA, FQGNSA. CDR3 sequence reads: CASSDSLTYEQYF. The CDR3 DNA follows: TGTGCCAGCAGCGACAGCCTGACCTACGAGCAGTACTTC.

V usage is TRBV30 and J usage is TRBJ2-1, with D maybe TRBD2 (5 bases). V dropped 5 bases and J dropped 7 bases, with 15 bases sitting between them. The CDR3 is 13 residues long. Per the germline V gene, CDR1 is GTSNPN and CDR2 is SVGIG (reference sequence). The CDR3 loop reads CAWEVLARNEQFF. In DNA, the CDR3 is TGTGCCTGGGAGGTGTTAGCGCGGAATGAGCAGTTCTTC.

The chain carries TRBV11-2 and TRBJ2-2; possibly TRBD1 for D (6 bases). V was trimmed by 5 bases and J by 3 bases, leaving 10 bases between them. Germline-derived CDR1 and CDR2 are SGHAT and FQNNGV. The CDR3 is made up of 14 amino acids. As DNA, the CDR3 is TGTGCCAGCAGCCGCAACAGGGACACCGGGGAGCTGTTTTTT. As protein: CASSRNRDTGELFF. The full variable domain, in which reference TRBV11-2 and TRBJ2-2 provide the parts outside the CDR3, is EAGVAQSPRYKIIEKRQSVAFWCNPISGHATLYWYQQILGQGPKLLIQFQNNGVVDDSQLPKDRFSAERLKGVDSTLKIQPAKLEDSAVYLCASSRNRDTGELFFGEGSRLTVL.

The chain is built from TRBV6-5 and TRBJ2-1; unclear D gene. Trimming left V 4 bases short and J 8 bases short, with 6 bases between. CDR3 size: 11 residues. The germline CDR1 and CDR2 sequences are MNHEY and SVGAGI. The DNA for the CDR3 is TGTGCCAGCAGTTTGAGAGATGAGCAGTTCTTC. Translated, it gives CASSLRDEQFF.